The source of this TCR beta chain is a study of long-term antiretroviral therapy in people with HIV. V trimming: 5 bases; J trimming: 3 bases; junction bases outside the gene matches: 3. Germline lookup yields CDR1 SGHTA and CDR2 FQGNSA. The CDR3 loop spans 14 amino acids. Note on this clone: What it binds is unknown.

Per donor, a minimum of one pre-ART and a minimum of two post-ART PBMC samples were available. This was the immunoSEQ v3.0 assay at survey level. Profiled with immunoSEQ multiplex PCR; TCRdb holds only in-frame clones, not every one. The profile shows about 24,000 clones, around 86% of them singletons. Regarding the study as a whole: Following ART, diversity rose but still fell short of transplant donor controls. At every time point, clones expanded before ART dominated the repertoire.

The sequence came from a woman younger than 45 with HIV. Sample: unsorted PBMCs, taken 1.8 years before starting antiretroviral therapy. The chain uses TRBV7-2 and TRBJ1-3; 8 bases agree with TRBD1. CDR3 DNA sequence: TGTGCCAGCAGCCGACAGGGGAGTGGAAACACCATATATTTT. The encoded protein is CASSRQGSGNTIYF.